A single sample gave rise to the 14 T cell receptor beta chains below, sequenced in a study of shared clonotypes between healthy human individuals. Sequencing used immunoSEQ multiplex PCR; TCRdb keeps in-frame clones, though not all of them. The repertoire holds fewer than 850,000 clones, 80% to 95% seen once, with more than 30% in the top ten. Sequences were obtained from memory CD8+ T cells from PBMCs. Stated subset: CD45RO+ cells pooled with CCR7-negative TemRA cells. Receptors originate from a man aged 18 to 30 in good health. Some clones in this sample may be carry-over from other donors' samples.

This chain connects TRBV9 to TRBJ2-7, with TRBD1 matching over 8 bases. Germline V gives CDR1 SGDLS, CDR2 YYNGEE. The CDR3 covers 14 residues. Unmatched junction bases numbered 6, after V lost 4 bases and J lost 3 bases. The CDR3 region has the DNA TGTGCCAGCAGCTCCTCCGGGACAGGCTACGAGCAGTACTTC. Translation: CASSSSGTGYEQYF.

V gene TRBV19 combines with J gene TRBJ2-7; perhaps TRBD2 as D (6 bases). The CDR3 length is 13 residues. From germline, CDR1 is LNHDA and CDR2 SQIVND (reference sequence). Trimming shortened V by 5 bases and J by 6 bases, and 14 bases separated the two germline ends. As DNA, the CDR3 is TGTGCCAGTAGTGTTGGGGGGTCTGGCGAGCAGTACTTC. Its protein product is CASSVGGSGEQYF.

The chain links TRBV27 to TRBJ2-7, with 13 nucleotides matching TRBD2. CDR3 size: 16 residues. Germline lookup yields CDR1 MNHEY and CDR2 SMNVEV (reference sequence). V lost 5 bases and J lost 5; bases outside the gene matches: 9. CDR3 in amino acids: CASSGLLAGGPNEQYF. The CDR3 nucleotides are TGTGCCAGCAGTGGACTACTAGCGGGAGGGCCCAACGAGCAGTACTTC.

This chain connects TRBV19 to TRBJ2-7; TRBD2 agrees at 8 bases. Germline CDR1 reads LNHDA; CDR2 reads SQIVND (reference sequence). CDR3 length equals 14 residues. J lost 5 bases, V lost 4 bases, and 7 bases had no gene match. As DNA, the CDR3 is TGTGCCAGTAGTAGGGGAGCGGGAGAGGACGAGCAGTACTTC. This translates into CASSRGAGEDEQYF.

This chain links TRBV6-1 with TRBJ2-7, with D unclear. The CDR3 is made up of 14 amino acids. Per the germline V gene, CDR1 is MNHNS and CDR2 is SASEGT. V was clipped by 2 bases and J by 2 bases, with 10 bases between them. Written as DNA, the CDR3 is TGTGCCAGCAGTGAAAATCCCCATACCTACGAGCAGTACTTC. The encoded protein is CASSENPHTYEQYF.

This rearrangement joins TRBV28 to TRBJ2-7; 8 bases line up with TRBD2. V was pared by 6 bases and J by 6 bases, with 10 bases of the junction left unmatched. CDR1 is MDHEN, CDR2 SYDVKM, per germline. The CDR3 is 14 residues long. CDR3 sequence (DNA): TGTGCCAGCAGCGCCGGGGGGGACCCTAGCGAGCAGTACTTC. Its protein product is CASSAGGDPSEQYF.

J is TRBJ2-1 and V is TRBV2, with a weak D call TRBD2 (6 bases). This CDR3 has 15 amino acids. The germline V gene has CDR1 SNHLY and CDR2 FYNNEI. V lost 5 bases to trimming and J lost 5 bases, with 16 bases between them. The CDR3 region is CASSPSREPHNEQFF. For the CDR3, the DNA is TGTGCCAGCAGTCCGTCTCGGGAGCCCCACAATGAGCAGTTCTTC.

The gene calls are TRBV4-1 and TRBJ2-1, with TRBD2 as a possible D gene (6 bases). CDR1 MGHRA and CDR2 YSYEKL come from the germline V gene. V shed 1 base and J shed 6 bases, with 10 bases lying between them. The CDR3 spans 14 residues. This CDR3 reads CASSQVAGSNEQFF. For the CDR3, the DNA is TGCGCCAGCAGCCAAGTGGCGGGAAGCAATGAGCAGTTCTTC.

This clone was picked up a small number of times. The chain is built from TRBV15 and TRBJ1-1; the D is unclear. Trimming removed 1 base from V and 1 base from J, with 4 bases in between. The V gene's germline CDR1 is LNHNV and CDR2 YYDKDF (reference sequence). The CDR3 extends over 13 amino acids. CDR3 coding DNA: TGTGCCACCAGCAGAGCAGCGAACACTGAAGCTTTCTTT. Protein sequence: CATSRAANTEAFF.

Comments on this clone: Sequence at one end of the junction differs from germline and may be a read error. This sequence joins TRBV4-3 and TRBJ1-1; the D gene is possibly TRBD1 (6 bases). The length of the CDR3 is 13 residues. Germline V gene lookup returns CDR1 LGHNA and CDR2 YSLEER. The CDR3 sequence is CASSQTGNPEAFF. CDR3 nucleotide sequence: TGCGCCAGCAGCCAAACAGGGAACCCTGAAGCTTTCTTT.

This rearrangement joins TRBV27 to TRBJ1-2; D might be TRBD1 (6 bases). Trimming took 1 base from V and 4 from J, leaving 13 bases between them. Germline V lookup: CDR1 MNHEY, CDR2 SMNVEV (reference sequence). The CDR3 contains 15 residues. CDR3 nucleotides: TGTGCCAGCAGTTTATACCCAGGGGTAGTCTATGGCTACACCTTC. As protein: CASSLYPGVVYGYTF.

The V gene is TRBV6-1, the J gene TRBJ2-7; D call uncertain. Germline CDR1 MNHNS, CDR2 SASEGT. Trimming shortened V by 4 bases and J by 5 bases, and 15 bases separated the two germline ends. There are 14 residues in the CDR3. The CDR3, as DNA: TGTGCCAGCAGTGTACGGGTTATCAAGGACGAGCAGTACTTC. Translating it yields CASSVRVIKDEQYF.

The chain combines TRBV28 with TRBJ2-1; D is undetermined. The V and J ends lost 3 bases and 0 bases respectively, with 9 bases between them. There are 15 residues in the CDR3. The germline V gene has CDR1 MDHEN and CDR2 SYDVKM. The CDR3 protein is CASSFPPSSYNEQFF. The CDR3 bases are TGTGCCAGCAGTTTCCCACCAAGCTCCTACAATGAGCAGTTCTTC. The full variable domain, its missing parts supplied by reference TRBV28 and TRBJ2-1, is DVKVTQSSRYLVKRTGEKVFLECVQDMDHENMFWYRQDPGLGLRLIYFSYDVKMKEKGDIPEGYSVSREKKERFSLILESASTNQTSMYLCASSFPPSSYNEQFFGPGTRLTVL.

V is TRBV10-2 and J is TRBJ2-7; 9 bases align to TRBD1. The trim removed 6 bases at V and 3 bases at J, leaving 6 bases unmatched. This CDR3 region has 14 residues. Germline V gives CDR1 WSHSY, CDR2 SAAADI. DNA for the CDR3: TGCGCCAGCAGCGACAGGGACAGGGTCTACGAGCAGTACTTC. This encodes CASSDRDRVYEQYF.